Below are 27 T cell receptor beta chains sequenced from a single sample in a study of response to subunit inactivated influenza vaccine. Each CDR3 protein gets one entry after TCRdb re-called the RT-PCR reads with MiXCR. The data hold roughly 540,000 distinct CDR3 sequences, with under 25% observed a single time. These same records also appear under a second study, on T cells expressing NK-cell markers. Per that paper: Making the TCR beta cDNA relied on 5'RACE template switching with UMIs.

Source: CD4+ T cells sorted from PBMCs, taken approximately 13 days after vaccination. Receptor source: a man aged 45-65 years who received an inactivated influenza vaccine.

The table lists this clonotype with a few counts. V usage is TRBV5-1 and J usage is TRBJ2-5, with unresolved D. Germline assignment: CDR1 SGHRS and CDR2 YFSETQ. There are 13 residues in the CDR3. Trimming removed 1 base at V and 4 bases at J, with 8 bases between. The CDR3 DNA sequence: TGCGCCAGCAGCTTGTCCCAAAGAGAGACCCAGTACTTC. This gives the protein CASSLSQRETQYF.

The chain has TRBV9 and TRBJ1-2; 10 bases agree with TRBD1. Trimming cost V 3 bases and J 6 bases; bases outside gene matches: 5. Germline lookup yields CDR1 SGDLS and CDR2 YYNGEE. The CDR3 covers 14 residues. CDR3 amino acids: CASSAGTGDDGYTF. The CDR3 nucleotides read TGTGCCAGCAGCGCCGGGACAGGGGACGATGGCTACACCTTC.

This sequence joins TRBV4-3 and TRBJ2-7; tentative D call: TRBD1 (5 bases). Trimming left V 1 base short and J 5 bases short, with 12 bases between. The germline V gene encodes CDR1 LGHNA and CDR2 YSLEER. The CDR3 runs to 14 residues. CDR3 in amino acids: CASSQAARVDEQYF. CDR3 DNA: TGCGCCAGCAGCCAAGCGGCCAGGGTAGACGAGCAGTACTTC.

This clonotype came up a few times. The CDR3 is CASRQDRPTDTQYF. CDR3 DNA: TGTGCCAGCAGGCAGGACCGACCCACAGATACGCAGTATTTT. The genes are TRBV7-9 and TRBJ2-3; D unresolved. Looked up from germline, CDR1 is SEHNR and CDR2 is FQNEAQ (reference sequence). This CDR3 region has 14 residues. V lost 6 bases, J lost 2 bases, and 12 bases lay in between.

The CDR3: CASSPGEAPGSYNEQFF. The CDR3, as DNA: TGTGCCAGCAGCCCGGGAGAGGCCCCGGGCTCCTACAATGAGCAGTTCTTC. This chain joins TRBV14 and TRBJ2-1; maybe TRBD2 (6 bases). The CDR3 loop spans 17 amino acids. Trimming cost V 4 bases and J 0 bases, with 16 bases left between them. The germline V gene encodes CDR1 SGHDN and CDR2 FVKESK.

This clonotype occurred a few times. The V call is TRBV20-1, the J call TRBJ2-5; D may match TRBD1 or TRBD2 (6 bases each). This CDR3 comprises 14 residues. Between the trimmed V and J ends, which lost 3 bases and 5 bases, there was a span of 16 bases. Germline CDR1 reads DFQATT; CDR2 reads SNEGSKA (reference sequence). For the CDR3, the DNA is TGCAGTGCTAGCCGGGACATGGGAGGCGAGACCCAGTACTTC. Translating gives CSASRDMGGETQYF.

The chain is built from TRBV11-3 and TRBJ2-3; 7 bases agree with TRBD1. The V gene's germline CDR1 is SGHNT and CDR2 YENEEA. The ends lost 1 base at V and 6 bases at J; junction bases unmatched: 10. The length of the CDR3 is 16 residues. CDR3 in DNA: TGTGCCAGCAGCTTAGGAGTAGGGGGCGCAGGGGATACGCAGTATTTT. Protein sequence: CASSLGVGGAGDTQYF.

The chain has TRBV29-1 and TRBJ2-1; 8 bases fit TRBD2. The V segment lost 7 bases and the J segment 9 bases; nucleotides outside the gene matches: 8. The length of the CDR3 is 12 residues. Germline CDR1 and CDR2: SQVTM and ANQGSEA. CDR3: CSAGTRMGEQFF. The CDR3, as DNA: TGCAGCGCAGGGACTAGAATGGGTGAGCAGTTCTTC.

This clonotype was recorded a few times. The rearrangement links TRBV4-1 to TRBJ1-1; 9 nucleotides agree with TRBD1. Germline lookup yields CDR1 MGHRA and CDR2 YSYEKL. The CDR3 is 14 residues long. The ends lost 4 bases at V and 12 bases at J; junction bases unmatched: 12. The CDR3 sequence: CASSLNQRTGEPFF. The CDR3 nucleotides read TGCGCCAGCAGCCTGAACCAAAGGACAGGGGAACCTTTCTTT.

This clonotype was seen a handful of times. This sequence joins TRBV4-1 and TRBJ2-5, with 9 bases matching TRBD1. The CDR3 has 17 residues. Germline CDR1 reads MGHRA; CDR2 reads YSYEKL. After removal of 4 bases from V and 2 bases from J, the junction contained 11 bases not matched to a gene. This chain's CDR3 is CASSRQGGPLYQETQYF. As DNA, the CDR3 is TGCGCCAGCAGCCGACAGGGGGGCCCCCTGTATCAAGAGACCCAGTACTTC.

As regards this clonotype: Mismatch with germline at one junction end may stem from a read error. The chain joins TRBV7-9 to TRBJ1-1, with a possible D match to TRBD1 (6 bases). The CDR3 contains 15 residues. Germline CDR1 and CDR2: SEHNR and FQNEAQ (reference sequence). This chain's CDR3 is CANSPKDRINTEAFF. The CDR3 coding sequence is TGTGCCAACAGCCCCAAGGACAGAATTAACACTGAAGCTTTCTTT.

The chain combines TRBV20-1 with TRBJ1-1, with D uncertain. Germline V CDR1 and CDR2: DFQATT, SNEGSKA (reference sequence). The V end lost 6 bases, the J end lost 1 base, and 15 bases lay between the germline ends. CDR3 size: 14 residues. This chain's CDR3 is CSAHWPPRNTEAFF. As DNA, the CDR3 is TGCAGTGCCCATTGGCCCCCACGGAACACTGAAGCTTTCTTT.

This clonotype was observed a few times. A read error may account for a junction end that differs from germline. The chain recombines TRBV5-1 with TRBJ2-5, with D tentatively TRBD2 (5 bases). The CDR3 is made up of 14 amino acids. Germline CDR1 is SGHRS and CDR2 is YFSETQ. CDR3 residues: CVSSSTLDQETQYF. The CDR3 DNA sequence: TGCGTCAGCAGCTCCACACTAGATCAAGAGACCCAGTACTTC.

This clonotype has at least ten counts. This sequence joins TRBV29-1 and TRBJ2-7; tentative D call: TRBD1 (6 bases). Trimming stripped 6 bases from V and 5 bases from J, with 17 bases between. CDR1 is SQVTM, CDR2 ANQGSEA, per germline. The CDR3 consists of 13 residues. The CDR3 region is CSVGIRGSDEQYF. CDR3 nucleotides: TGCAGCGTGGGGATCAGGGGATCCGACGAGCAGTACTTC.

This clonotype was seen a handful of times. This chain joins TRBV7-9 and TRBJ2-1; 9 bases line up with TRBD1. The V gene end was trimmed by 4 bases and the J gene end by 6 bases; junction bases not matched to a gene: 7. This CDR3 region has 15 residues. Germline assignment: CDR1 SEHNR and CDR2 FQNEAQ (reference sequence). CDR3 loop: CASSSNRGRLNEQFF. In nucleotides, the CDR3 is TGTGCCAGCAGCTCAAACAGGGGGCGTCTCAATGAGCAGTTCTTC.

This rearrangement joins TRBV4-3 to TRBJ2-2; D assignment may be TRBD1 or TRBD2 (5 bases each). Germline-derived CDR1 and CDR2 are LGHNA and YSLEER. The CDR3 sequence is 18 residues long. Trimming took off 0 bases at V and 5 bases at J, with 19 bases between the two ends. The CDR3 sequence is CASSQEGDGGWGTGELFF. DNA for the CDR3: TGCGCCAGCAGCCAAGAAGGGGATGGCGGGTGGGGAACCGGGGAGCTGTTTTTT.

This clonotype was seen a handful of times. CDR3 sequence reads: CSAKDSPTMRTEAFF. CDR3 DNA: TGCAGTGCTAAAGACAGCCCCACTATGAGAACTGAAGCTTTCTTT. The gene calls are TRBV20-1 and TRBJ1-1; perhaps TRBD1 as D (5 bases). With 4 bases removed from V and 5 bases from J, the gap between germline ends came to 20 bases. Germline V gives CDR1 DFQATT, CDR2 SNEGSKA (reference sequence). The CDR3 extends over 15 amino acids.

This chain connects TRBV11-2 to TRBJ1-1; the D gene is possibly TRBD1 (5 bases). There are 14 residues in the CDR3. CDR1 SGHAT and CDR2 FQNNGV come from the germline V gene. Trimming stripped 3 bases from V and 4 bases from J, with 12 bases between. The CDR3 reads CASSLSRGSTEAFF. In DNA, the CDR3 is TGTGCCAGCAGCTTGTCTAGGGGCAGCACTGAAGCTTTCTTT.

This clonotype came up a few times. The chain carries TRBV5-8 and TRBJ2-5; 10 positions agree with TRBD1. This CDR3 spans 16 amino acids. Germline V gives CDR1 SGHTS, CDR2 YDEGEE. Germline trimming cut 4 bases from V and 4 bases from J; bases unmatched to any gene: 10. CDR3 residues: CASSPRGQGKRETQYF. DNA of the CDR3: TGTGCCAGCAGCCCACGGGGACAGGGGAAGAGAGAGACCCAGTACTTC.

This clonotype was found a few times. This chain uses TRBV4-2 with TRBJ1-1, with TRBD1 matching over 9 bases. The CDR3 is 16 amino acids. The V gene's germline CDR1 is LGHNA and CDR2 YNFKEQ. With 3 bases clipped from V and 4 bases from J, the junction kept 9 bases outside the gene matches. This CDR3 reads CASSQRDRVSFTEAFF. Written as DNA, the CDR3 is TGTGCCAGCAGCCAGAGGGACAGGGTTTCTTTCACTGAAGCTTTCTTT.

This clonotype has more than one count but fewer than ten. V gene TRBV28 combines with J gene TRBJ1-5; D perhaps matches TRBD1 (6 bases). Per the germline V gene, CDR1 is MDHEN and CDR2 is SYDVKM. The CDR3 is 12 residues long. V dropped 4 bases and J dropped 11 bases, with 12 bases sitting between them. The chain's CDR3 is CASSSGEGAQHF. The CDR3 DNA sequence: TGTGCCAGCAGTTCGGGGGAGGGGGCCCAGCATTTT.

The J gene is TRBJ1-4, the V gene TRBV20-1, with a weak D call TRBD1 (5 bases). Trimming took off 3 bases at V and 3 bases at J, with 14 bases between the two ends. The germline V gene encodes CDR1 DFQATT and CDR2 SNEGSKA (reference sequence). This CDR3 is 15 amino acids long. This CDR3 reads CSASRGRGANEKLFF. In nucleotides, the CDR3 is TGCAGTGCTAGTCGGGGTCGGGGGGCTAATGAAAAACTGTTTTTT.

This clonotype turned up a few times. The V and J genes are TRBV28 and TRBJ2-2, with 7 bases lining up with TRBD2. The J segment lost 5 bases and the V segment lost 8 bases, leaving 11 bases of the junction unmatched. Germline CDR1 is MDHEN and CDR2 is SYDVKM. The CDR3 has 15 residues. The CDR3 spells CASRWGRGETGELFF. DNA of the CDR3: TGTGCCAGCCGTTGGGGTCGGGGGGAAACCGGGGAGCTGTTTTTT.

The sample holds a few counts of this clonotype. The chain combines TRBV20-1 with TRBJ1-1; no clear D. V lost 0 bases to trimming and J lost 4 bases, with 18 bases between them. The CDR3 consists of 16 residues. Germline-derived CDR1 and CDR2 are DFQATT and SNEGSKA (reference sequence). The CDR3 region is CSARDPVLSPSTEAFF. DNA of the CDR3: TGCAGTGCTAGAGATCCGGTCCTCTCACCCAGCACTGAAGCTTTCTTT.

The J gene is TRBJ2-5, the V gene TRBV5-1; D possibly corresponds to TRBD2 (6 bases). Germline loops: CDR1 SGHRS, CDR2 YFSETQ. With 1 base removed from V and 5 bases from J, the gap between germline ends came to 15 bases. This CDR3 comprises 15 residues. The CDR3 DNA reads TGCGCCAGCAGCTTGTCGGGACTGACACTTGAGACCCAGTACTTC. This translates into CASSLSGLTLETQYF.

On this clonotype: A much more abundant neighbour one base away suggests this may be a read error. Here the CDR3 omits its conserved ending phenylalanine or tryptophan, so a read error is the likely source. V and J are TRBV28 and TRBJ2-3; 12 positions match TRBD2. J gave up 3 bases and V 6 bases, and 4 bases lay outside the gene matches. Germline-derived CDR1 and CDR2 are MDHEN and SYDVKM. CDR3 length: 15 residues. CDR3 protein: CASRPGLAGTDTQYS. CDR3 in DNA: TGTGCCAGCAGACCCGGACTAGCGGGAACAGATACGCAGTATTCT.

In DNA form, the CDR3 reads TGTGCCAGCAGCCAAGGTCCGGGTCCGCAGTATTTT. Encoded protein: CASSQGPGPQYF. This chain uses TRBV14 with TRBJ2-3; no clear D gene. In germline, CDR1 is SGHDN, CDR2 FVKESK. The CDR3 runs to 12 residues. With 1 base removed from V and 10 bases from J, the gap between germline ends came to 9 bases.